This passage covers 21 T cell receptor beta chains from one sample sequenced in a study of Ad26.COV2.S vaccination and SARS-CoV-2 variants. The data were produced by immunoSEQ multiplex PCR, yet TCRdb's version contains in-frame clones alone and is incomplete. The table shows 350,000 to 550,000 clones, with approximately 92% occurring only once. Treatment of the sample: roughly 19 received Ad26.COV2.S at low or high dose, single or two shots; about five received placebo; per-sample allocation not given. At day 63 after the first vaccine or placebo injection, samples were drawn. The sample was peripheral blood, taken in a trial of Ad26.COV2.S vaccine versus placebo. The receptors shown here come from a person aged 18-60 years who received the Ad26.COV2.S COVID-19 vaccine or a placebo.

The sample holds a few counts of this clone. The chain combines TRBV9 with TRBJ2-5; D may correspond to TRBD1 or TRBD2 (6 bases each). V dropped 3 bases and J dropped 5 bases, with 26 bases sitting between them. The CDR3 runs to 18 residues. The germline CDR1 and CDR2 sequences are SGDLS and YYNGEE. The CDR3 spells CASSGSEGGASVGETQYF. The CDR3 DNA reads TGTGCCAGCAGCGGTAGTGAGGGGGGCGCCTCGGTCGGGGAGACCCAGTACTTC.

The chain employs TRBV5-4 and TRBJ2-2; D call uncertain. CDR1 is SGHNT and CDR2 is YYREEE in the germline V gene (reference sequence). The CDR3 contains 15 residues. The V end lost 1 base, the J end lost 1 base, and 8 bases lay between the germline ends. CDR3 sequence: CASSLSTWNTGELFF. The DNA for the CDR3 is TGTGCCAGCAGCTTGAGCACCTGGAACACCGGGGAGCTGTTTTTT.

Turning to this clone: This sample includes further DNA sequences coding for the same CDR3. This chain joins TRBV5-1 and TRBJ2-1, with D possibly matching TRBD1 (5 bases). The CDR3 runs to 13 residues. Germline assignment: CDR1 SGHRS and CDR2 YFSETQ. Trimming removed 0 bases from V and 7 bases from J, with 8 bases in between. The chain's CDR3 is CASSLEAGNEQFF. The CDR3 region has the DNA TGCGCCAGCAGCTTGGAGGCAGGGAATGAGCAGTTCTTC.

This chain joins TRBV9 and TRBJ2-1; D ambiguous. CDR1 SGDLS and CDR2 YYNGEE come from the germline V gene. V lost 0 bases and J lost 7, with 17 bases in between. CDR3 length: 16 residues. The CDR3 protein is CASSVATYPSVNEQFF. The CDR3 bases are TGTGCCAGCAGCGTAGCTACTTACCCGAGTGTGAATGAGCAGTTCTTC.

This clone was seen ten or more times. The chain joins TRBV7-2 to TRBJ1-5, with 9 bases identical to TRBD1. V gave up 3 bases and J gave up 6 bases; unmatched junction bases: 6. Germline values: CDR1 SGHTA, CDR2 FQGNSA. This CDR3 has 15 residues. CDR3: CASSFLQGASQPQHF. The CDR3 DNA is TGTGCCAGCAGCTTTTTACAGGGGGCAAGTCAGCCCCAGCATTTT.

The rearrangement links TRBV18 to TRBJ1-6; no clear D. Germline CDR1 is KGHSH and CDR2 is LQKENI. V was pared by 3 bases and J by 5 bases, with 14 bases between. This CDR3 comprises 16 residues. The CDR3 nucleotides read TGTGCCAGCTCACCTACCCATCCTCCAGATAATTCACCCCTCCACTTT. Translating it yields CASSPTHPPDNSPLHF.

The gene calls are TRBV7-9 and TRBJ2-5; D is perhaps TRBD1 or TRBD2 (5 bases each). CDR3 size: 18 residues. Per the germline V gene, CDR1 is SEHNR and CDR2 is FQNEAQ (reference sequence). Trimming cost V 2 bases and J 5 bases, with 24 bases left between them. The CDR3 bases are TGTGCCAGCAGCTTATGGGTCATGGGGGTAACGCCCTGGGAGACCCAGTACTTC. This sequence encodes CASSLWVMGVTPWETQYF. The entire variable domain, with the rest obtained from reference TRBV7-9 and TRBJ2-5, is as follows: DTGVSQNPRHKITKRGQNVTFRCDPISEHNRLYWYRQTLGQGPEFLTYFQNEAQLEKSRLLSDRFSAERPKGSFSTLEIQRTEQGDSAMYLCASSLWVMGVTPWETQYFGPGTRLLVL.

V gene TRBV7-6 combines with J gene TRBJ2-5; D could derive from TRBD1 or TRBD2 (5 bases each). Trimming cost V 2 bases and J 2 bases, with 6 bases left between them. Germline CDR1 and CDR2: SGHVS and FNYEAQ. The CDR3 is made up of 13 amino acids. CDR3 residues: CASSLWGQETQYF. DNA for the CDR3: TGTGCCAGCAGCTTATGGGGGCAAGAGACCCAGTACTTC.

This clone was counted a single time. The V gene is TRBV18, the J gene TRBJ2-6; D remains unclear. From germline, CDR1 is KGHSH and CDR2 LQKENI. Trimming left V 2 bases short and J 0 bases short, with 5 bases between. The CDR3 runs 15 residues. In nucleotides, the CDR3 is TGTGCCAGCTCACCAGCAGCCTCTGGGGCCAACGTCCTGACTTTC. It yields the protein CASSPAASGANVLTF.

The chain joins TRBV5-1 to TRBJ2-2; D gene ambiguous. Trimming shortened V by 2 bases and J by 2 bases, and 4 bases separated the two germline ends. There are 13 residues in the CDR3. The germline gives CDR1 SGHRS, CDR2 YFSETQ. The CDR3 spells CASSFPNTGELFF. CDR3 DNA: TGCGCCAGCAGCTTTCCCAACACCGGGGAGCTGTTTTTT.

V is TRBV4-1 and J is TRBJ2-6, with TRBD1 matching over 7 bases. CDR3 size: 19 residues. CDR1 is MGHRA and CDR2 is YSYEKL in the germline V gene. J lost 0 bases, V lost 4 bases, and 12 bases had no gene match. CDR3 sequence (DNA): TGCGCCAGCAGCCGAGCCTACAGGGGCCAAAGCTCTGGGGCCAACGTCCTGACTTTC. It specifies CASSRAYRGQSSGANVLTF.

The table lists this clone with a count of one. The chain combines TRBV18 with TRBJ1-3; no reliable D call. The CDR3 extends over 15 amino acids. V was cut by 3 bases and J by 4 bases, with 13 bases left in between. Germline assignment: CDR1 KGHSH and CDR2 LQKENI. The CDR3 nucleotides are TGTGCCAGCTCACCGGAGGCGGCCAGGGGAAACACCATATATTTT. It translates to CASSPEAARGNTIYF.

This clone occurred once. The V call is TRBV7-2, the J call TRBJ2-3; 12 nucleotides agree with TRBD2. The germline V gene encodes CDR1 SGHTA and CDR2 FQGNSA. The ends lost 4 bases at V and 4 bases at J; junction bases unmatched: 6. The CDR3 length is 16 residues. The CDR3 region is CASSSPGTSGSDTQYF. The CDR3 DNA reads as TGTGCCAGCAGCTCCCCCGGGACTAGCGGGTCAGATACGCAGTATTTT. Full variable domain (missing parts from reference TRBV7-2 and TRBJ2-3): GAGVSQSPSNKVTEKGKDVELRCDPISGHTALYWYRQSLGQGLEFLIYFQGNSAPDKSGLPSDRFSAERTGGSVSTLTIQRTQQEDSAVYLCASSSPGTSGSDTQYFGPGTRLTVL.

This rearrangement joins TRBV11-3 to TRBJ1-1, with TRBD1 matching 8 bases. V lost 1 base and J lost 3; bases outside the gene matches: 1. Germline V lookup: CDR1 SGHNT, CDR2 YENEEA. This CDR3 spans 14 amino acids. The CDR3 spells CASSLGQGYTEAFF. CDR3 in DNA: TGTGCCAGCAGCTTAGGACAGGGGTACACTGAAGCTTTCTTT.

This rearrangement joins TRBV6-2 or TRBV6-3 to TRBJ1-2; D uncertain. Germline-derived CDR1 and CDR2 are MNHEY and SVGEGT. This CDR3 has 16 residues. Trimming shortened V by 2 bases and J by 4 bases, and 17 bases separated the two germline ends. Here the CDR3 reads CASSYEGSASIYGYTF. The DNA of the CDR3 is TGTGCCAGCAGTTACGAGGGCAGCGCCTCGATCTATGGCTACACCTTC.

Only one count was recorded for this clone. The chain has TRBV6-5 and TRBJ2-3; D remains unclear. Germline CDR1 is MNHEY and CDR2 is SVGAGI. CDR3 size: 13 residues. V lost 6 bases and J 1 base, leaving 8 bases between the germline ends. CDR3 protein: CASRRRRTDTQYF. CDR3 sequence (DNA): TGTGCCAGCAGGCGGCGTCGCACAGATACGCAGTATTTT.

The chain carries TRBV5-5 and TRBJ1-2; D is unresolved. CDR3 size: 16 residues. Germline loops: CDR1 SGHKS, CDR2 YYEKEE (reference sequence). Trimming removed 0 bases from V and 8 bases from J, with 20 bases in between. CDR3 coding DNA: TGTGCCAGCAGCTTGGAAGGGTGGGGTCTAATAGGGGGCTACACCTTC. Its translation: CASSLEGWGLIGGYTF.

Regarding this clone: At the DNA level, this CDR3 is encoded by other sequences in the same sample as well. V usage is TRBV19 and J usage is TRBJ1-5, with 7 nucleotides matching TRBD1. V dropped 2 bases and J dropped 4; count of bases not matched to a gene: 2. CDR3 length: 14 residues. CDR1 and CDR2 from the germline V gene are LNHDA and SQIVND (reference sequence). The CDR3, as DNA: TGTGCCAGTAGTATAAGGGACAGTAATCAGCCCCAGCATTTT. It translates to CASSIRDSNQPQHF.

The chain has TRBV6-1 and TRBJ2-1; 8 bases align to TRBD2. CDR1 and CDR2 (germline): MNHNS, SASEGT. The junction had 11 bases not matched to a gene; V was cut back by 6 bases and J by 4 bases. The CDR3 runs to 16 residues. CDR3 sequence: CASRETGTRTYNEQFF. CDR3 bases: TGTGCCAGCAGAGAAACCGGGACTAGGACTTACAATGAGCAGTTCTTC.

This rearrangement joins TRBV30 to TRBJ1-1; D remains ambiguous. V was pared by 4 bases and J by 5 bases, with 14 bases between. CDR1 is GTSNPN and CDR2 is SVGIG in the germline V gene (reference sequence). The length of the CDR3 is 13 residues. The CDR3 DNA reads TGTGCCTGGAAGAAGGGTAGGATAACTGAAGCTTTCTTT. This gives the protein CAWKKGRITEAFF. Together with reference TRBV30 and TRBJ1-1, the CDR3 gives the full variable domain: SQTIHQWPATLVQPVGSPLSLECTVEGTSNPNLYWYRQAAGRGLQLLFYSVGIGQISSEVPQNLSASRPQDRQFILSSKKLLLSDSGFYLCAWKKGRITEAFFGQGTRLTVV.

The chain employs TRBV6-4 and TRBJ1-3; the D gene is possibly TRBD1 (6 bases). Germline CDR1 and CDR2: MRHNA and SNTAGT. The CDR3 totals 17 residues. V was pared by 7 bases and J by 0 bases, with 19 bases between. The CDR3 region is CASIRKGTLVSGNTIYF. The CDR3 coding sequence is TGTGCCAGCATCCGAAAGGGGACATTAGTCTCTGGAAACACCATATATTTT.